The subject of this entry is one TCR beta chain. Its antigen is still unknown. No base quality values were provided; no much bigger clone lies one nucleotide off. Library preparation used 5' RACE. TCRdb shows the sequencer as Illumina HiSeq 2500. A second PCR of about 6 to 12 cycles was performed with a sample-barcoded 5' primer and a J-beta primer mix. A template-switch 5' adaptor carrying 12 random nucleotides introduced a unique molecular identifier onto each TCR beta cDNA molecule. Each sample yielded at least 2.5 million CDR3-containing paired-end reads. First-strand cDNA was synthesized from all RNA with the Mint cDNA synthesis kit, primed by a TRBC-specific oligonucleotide. All cDNA was treated with uracil-DNA glycosylase and then went through a first 18-cycle PCR with the universal primers M1SS and BC2_uni_R. The paper's processing steps were these. For normalization, 1 million high-quality reads were randomly selected from each sample, with every read carrying a distinct molecular identifier. Reads with shared molecular identifiers were discarded instead of being binned into consensus sequences. MiTCR, set to a Q25 quality threshold and the strictest error-elimination algorithm, was used for CDR3 identification, clonotype clustering and error correction. Lower-bound total TCR beta diversity was estimated with a nonparametric unseen species model using Euler transformation. Starting from the raw public reads, TCRdb applied fastp trimming at Q25, assembled clones with MiXCR and retained in-frame beta chains. Under each unique CDR3 protein, matching rows form one entry showing the most common genes and DNA. The V and J calls come from TCRdb's annotation, not from the publication. Present in this sample are about 1,000,000 distinct CDR3 sequences, 40% to 50% of which were seen just once. The top ten hold about 19% of the sample.

Systemically healthy Caucasian individuals from Russia, 35 to 50 in total and aged about 6 to 95 years, were included as donors. Each donor gave around 9.8 milliliters of peripheral blood, collected into EDTA-treated Vacutainer tubes. Ficoll-Paque density-gradient centrifugation was used to isolate PBMCs, with at least 6 million obtained per sample. Trizol reagent was used to extract total RNA from the PBMCs, yielding at least 5 micrograms per sample. Naive CD45RAhigh/CD27high T cell percentages were measured by flow cytometry on a PBMC aliquot from every donor. Taken from the germline V gene, the CDR1 and CDR2 loops are LGHNT and FRNRAP. Germline trimming amounts to 1 base on V and 7 bases on J, with 26 as the count of junction bases outside the gene matches. From the cysteine through the phenylalanine, the CDR3 covers 23 amino acids. Left in the record is the CDR3 DNA by itself, 69 bases read in frame from the first base.

These data belong to a study of blood T cells in healthy people across ages (dated by TCRdb to 2014 to 2015). Looking at the study overall: In model experiments, template switching captured about one uniquely barcoded TCR beta cDNA molecule for every two T cells. Using deep sequencing normalized with unique cDNA molecular identifiers, the study measured how TCR beta repertoire diversity changes with age. Donors were grouped into four age groups: young (average 16 years), middle-aged (about 38), aged (around 62) and long-lived (around 82). To avoid experimental bias, donors of different ages were distributed randomly across sequencing lanes. The study analyzed two additional independent replicas of 1 million unique cDNA reads from the same blood draw for two donors, one aged 18 to 29 and one aged 80 or older.

The full study reports these points: Observed TCR beta diversity correlated strongly with the percentage of naive T cells measured by flow cytometry. Because donor CMV infection status was unknown, age-related changes in expanded clonotypes were potentially confounded. Conclusive comparison of naive and antigen-experienced compartments was prevented by the profiling of bulk unsorted PBMCs. Estimates of total diversity from one million sequenced T cells were regarded as lower bounds and underestimates. The long-lived group showed more naive CD4+ T cells, fewer expanded clones and increased TCR diversity than the aged group, suggesting age selection. Observed TCR beta diversity per million T cells fell roughly linearly with age, and a significant reduction was already apparent by age roughly 40.

The chain was built from TRBV12-5 and TRBJ2-4, with TRBD1 identical over 12 junction bases. Sequencing input: blood. This sequence was found in a woman aged 55 to 70 in good health. CDR3 reads: CASGLGRNKTQSRDRGLENIQYF. The nucleotide sequence is given as TGTGCTAGTGGTTTGGGGAGGAACAAAACGCAGAGTAGGGACAGGGGGCTGGAGAACATTCAGTACTTC.